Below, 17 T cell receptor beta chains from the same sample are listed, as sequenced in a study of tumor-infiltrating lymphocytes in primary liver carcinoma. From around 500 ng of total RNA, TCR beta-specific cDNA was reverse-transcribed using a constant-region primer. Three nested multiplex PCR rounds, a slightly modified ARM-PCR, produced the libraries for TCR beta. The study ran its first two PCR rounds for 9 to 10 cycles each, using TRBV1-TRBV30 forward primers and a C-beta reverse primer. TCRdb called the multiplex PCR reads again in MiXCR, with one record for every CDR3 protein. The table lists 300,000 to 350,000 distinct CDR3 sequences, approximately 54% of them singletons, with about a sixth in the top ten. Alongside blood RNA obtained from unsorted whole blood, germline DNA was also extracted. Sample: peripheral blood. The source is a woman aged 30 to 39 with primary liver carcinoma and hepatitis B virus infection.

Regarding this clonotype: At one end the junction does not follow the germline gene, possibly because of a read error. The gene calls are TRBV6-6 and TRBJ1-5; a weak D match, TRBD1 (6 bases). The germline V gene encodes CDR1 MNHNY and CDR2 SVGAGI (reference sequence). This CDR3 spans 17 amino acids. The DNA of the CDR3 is TGTGCCAGCAGTTACTCGCCGACAGGTCGTAGCAATCAGGCCCAGCATTTT. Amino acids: CASSYSPTGRSNQAQHF.

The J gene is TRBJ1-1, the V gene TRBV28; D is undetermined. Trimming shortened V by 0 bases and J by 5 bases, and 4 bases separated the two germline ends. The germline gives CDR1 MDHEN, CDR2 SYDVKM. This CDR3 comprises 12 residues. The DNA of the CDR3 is TGTGCCAGCAGTTTATGGTGGACTGAAGCTTTCTTT. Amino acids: CASSLWWTEAFF.

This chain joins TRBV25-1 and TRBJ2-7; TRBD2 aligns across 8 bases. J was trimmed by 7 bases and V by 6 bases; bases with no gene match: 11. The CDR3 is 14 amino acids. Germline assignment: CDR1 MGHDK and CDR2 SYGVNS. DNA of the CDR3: TGTGCCAGCAGATGGCGGGAGGAAGGCTATGAGCAGTACTTC. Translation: CASRWREEGYEQYF.

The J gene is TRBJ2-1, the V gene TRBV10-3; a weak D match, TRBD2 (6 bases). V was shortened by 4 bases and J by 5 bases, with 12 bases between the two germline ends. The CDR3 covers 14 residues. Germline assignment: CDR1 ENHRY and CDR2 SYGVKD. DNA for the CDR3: TGTGCCATCAGTGGGGTCTGCGGGAACAATGAGCAGTTCTTC. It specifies CAISGVCGNNEQFF.

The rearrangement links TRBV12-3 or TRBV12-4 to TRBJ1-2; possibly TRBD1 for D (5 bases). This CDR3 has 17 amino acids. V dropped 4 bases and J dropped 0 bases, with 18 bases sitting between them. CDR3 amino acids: CASSYEDKQSPNYGYTF. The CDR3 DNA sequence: TGTGCCAGCAGTTATGAGGACAAACAGAGTCCTAACTATGGCTACACCTTC.

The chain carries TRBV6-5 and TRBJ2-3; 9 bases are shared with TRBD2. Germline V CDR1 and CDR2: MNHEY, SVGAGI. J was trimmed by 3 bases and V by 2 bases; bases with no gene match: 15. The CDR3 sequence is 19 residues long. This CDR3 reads CASSYLRGGRVVGTDTQYF. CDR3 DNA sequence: TGTGCCAGCAGTTACCTTCGGGGCGGGAGGGTCGTTGGTACAGATACGCAGTATTTT.

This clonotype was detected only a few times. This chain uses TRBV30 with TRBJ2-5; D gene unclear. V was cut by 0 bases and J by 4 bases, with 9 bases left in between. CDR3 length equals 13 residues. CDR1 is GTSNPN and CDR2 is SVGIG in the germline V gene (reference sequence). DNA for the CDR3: TGTGCCTGGAGTGTACCGGAGCCAGAGACCCAGTACTTC. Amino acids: CAWSVPEPETQYF.

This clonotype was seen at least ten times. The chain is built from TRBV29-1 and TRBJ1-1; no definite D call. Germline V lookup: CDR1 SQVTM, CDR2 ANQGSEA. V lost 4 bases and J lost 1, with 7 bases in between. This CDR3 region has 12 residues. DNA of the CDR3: TGCAGCGTTGTGGCCCCGAACACTGAAGCTTTCTTT. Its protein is CSVVAPNTEAFF.

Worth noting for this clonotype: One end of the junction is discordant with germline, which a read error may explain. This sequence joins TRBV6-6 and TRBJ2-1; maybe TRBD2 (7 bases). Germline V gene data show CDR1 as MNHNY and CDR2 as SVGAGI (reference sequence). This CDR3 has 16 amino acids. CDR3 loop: CACGKEGGGWYKEQFF. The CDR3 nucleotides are TGTGCCTGCGGGAAGGAGGGCGGGGGCTGGTACAAAGAGCAGTTCTTC.

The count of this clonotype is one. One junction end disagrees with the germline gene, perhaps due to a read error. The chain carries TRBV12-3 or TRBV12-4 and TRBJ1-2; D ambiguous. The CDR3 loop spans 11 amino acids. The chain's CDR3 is CASSYMGGCTF. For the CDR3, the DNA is TGTGCCAGCAGTTATATGGGAGGCTGCACCTTC.

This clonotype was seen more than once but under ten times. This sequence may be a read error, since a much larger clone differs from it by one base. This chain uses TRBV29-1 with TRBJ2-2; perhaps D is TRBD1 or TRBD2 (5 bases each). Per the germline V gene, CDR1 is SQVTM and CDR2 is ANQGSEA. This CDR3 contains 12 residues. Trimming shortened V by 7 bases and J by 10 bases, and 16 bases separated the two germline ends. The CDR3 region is CSAGWGRQELFF. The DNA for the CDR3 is TGCAGCGCTGGTTGGGGACGCCAGGAGCTGTTTTTT.

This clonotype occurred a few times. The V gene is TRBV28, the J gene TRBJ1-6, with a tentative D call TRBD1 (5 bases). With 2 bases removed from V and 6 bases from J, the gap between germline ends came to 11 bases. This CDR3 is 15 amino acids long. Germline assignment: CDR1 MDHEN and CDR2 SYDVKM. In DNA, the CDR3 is TGTGCCAGCAGTTTAAGGGGAAGGGGTAATTCACCCCTCCACTTT. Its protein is CASSLRGRGNSPLHF.

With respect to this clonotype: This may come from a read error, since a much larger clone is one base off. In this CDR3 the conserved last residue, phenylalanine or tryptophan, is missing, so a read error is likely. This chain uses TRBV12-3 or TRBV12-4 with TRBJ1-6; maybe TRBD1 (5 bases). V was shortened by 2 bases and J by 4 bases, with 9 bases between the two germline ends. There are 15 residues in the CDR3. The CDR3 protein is CASSLRDLYNSPLHY. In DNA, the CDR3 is TGTGCCAGCAGTTTAAGGGACCTTTATAATTCACCCCTCCACTAT.

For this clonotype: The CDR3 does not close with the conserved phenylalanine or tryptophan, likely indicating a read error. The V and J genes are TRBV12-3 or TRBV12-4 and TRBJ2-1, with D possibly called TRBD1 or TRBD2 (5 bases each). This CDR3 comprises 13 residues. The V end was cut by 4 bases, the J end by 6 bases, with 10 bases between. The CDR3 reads CASSSGTPNEQFI. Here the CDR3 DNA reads TGTGCCAGCAGTTCCGGGACCCCCAATGAGCAGTTCATC.

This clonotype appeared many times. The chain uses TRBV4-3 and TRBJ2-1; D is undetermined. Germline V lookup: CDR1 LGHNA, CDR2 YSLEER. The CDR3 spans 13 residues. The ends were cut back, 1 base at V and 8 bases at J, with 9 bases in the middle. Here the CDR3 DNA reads TGCGCCAGCAGCCAAGGGTCGTGGGATGAGCAGTTCTTC. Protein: CASSQGSWDEQFF.

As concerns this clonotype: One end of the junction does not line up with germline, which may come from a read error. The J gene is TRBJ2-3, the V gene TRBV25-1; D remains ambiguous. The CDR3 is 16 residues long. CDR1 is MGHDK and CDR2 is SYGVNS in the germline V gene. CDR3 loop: CASGEYGPLHMDTQYF. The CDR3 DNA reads TGTGCCAGCGGTGAATATGGACCCCTTCACATGGATACGCAGTATTTT.

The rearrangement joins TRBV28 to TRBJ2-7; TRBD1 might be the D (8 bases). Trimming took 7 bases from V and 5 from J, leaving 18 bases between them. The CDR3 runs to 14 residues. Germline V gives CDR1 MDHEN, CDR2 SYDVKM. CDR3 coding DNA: TGTGCCAGCATCCGCTCCACAGGGGGGGACGAGCAGTACTTC. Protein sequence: CASIRSTGGDEQYF.